The next 20 T cell receptor beta chains were all read from a single sample in a study of GPR56 and killer-like receptors on CD4 memory cells. FACS enrichment separated five CD4+ populations based on killer cell lectin-like receptor and GPR56 expression. Following a re-call of the reads, TCRdb has one entry per CDR3 protein and lacks DNA. The sample data list about 2,200 distinct CDR3 sequences. The sequenced sample was memory CD4+ T cells from blood. The receptors were sampled from a human donor in good health.

This rearrangement joins TRBV2 to TRBJ1-2; TCRdb indicates TRBD1, and absent DNA this call remains unverified. CDR1 is SNHLY and CDR2 is FYNNEI in the germline V gene. This CDR3 comprises 13 residues. The CDR3 here is CASRTGTEYGYTF.

Measured by frequency, this clonotype is medium-sized. CDR3 protein: CASRQYLAGGPYNEQFF. The chain carries TRBV28 and TRBJ2-1; TCRdb outputs TRBD2, but without DNA this stays unchecked. The CDR3 runs 17 residues. Germline lookup yields CDR1 MDHEN and CDR2 SYDVKM.

This clonotype shows up as large by frequency. CDR3 sequence reads: CASVGPIRLGQFF. The chain joins TRBV6-1 to TRBJ2-1; the TCRdb D gene call, TRBD2, has no DNA to confirm it. The CDR3 length is 13 residues. CDR1 is MNHNS and CDR2 is SASEGT in the germline V gene.

This clonotype is large by frequency. The CDR3 loop is CASSRGKLAGGVGTQYF. This sequence joins TRBV19 and TRBJ2-5; the TCRdb call, TRBD2, lacks DNA for checking. This CDR3 comprises 17 residues. CDR1 is LNHDA, CDR2 SQIVND, per germline (reference sequence).

This chain links TRBV20-1 with TRBJ2-6. Germline V gene sequence: CDR1 DFQATT, CDR2 SNEGSKA (reference sequence). This CDR3 is built from 13 residues. The CDR3 spells CSARDLGANVLTF.

This rearrangement joins TRBV7-2 to TRBJ1-2; TCRdb's assignment of TRBD1 cannot be checked, as there is no DNA. The V gene's germline CDR1 is SGHTA and CDR2 FQGNSA. CDR3 size: 14 residues. CDR3 residues: CASSQGASNYGYTF. Full variable domain (remainder filled in from reference TRBV7-2 and TRBJ1-2): GAGVSQSPSNKVTEKGKDVELRCDPISGHTALYWYRQSLGQGLEFLIYFQGNSAPDKSGLPSDRFSAERTGGSVSTLTIQRTQQEDSAVYLCASSQGASNYGYTFGSGTRLTVV.

The rearrangement uses TRBV25-1 and TRBJ2-2. CDR1 is MGHDK, CDR2 SYGVNS, per germline. The CDR3 runs to 11 residues. The CDR3 spells CASRRAGELFF.

This chain links TRBV9 with TRBJ1-2; the TRBD1 assignment by TCRdb is unverifiable without DNA. The germline CDR1 and CDR2 sequences are SGDLS and YYNGEE. This CDR3 has 15 amino acids. Here the CDR3 reads CASPSLGQTNYGYTF. The whole variable domain, filled in from reference TRBV9 and TRBJ1-2, reads DSGVTQTPKHLITATGQRVTLRCSPRSGDLSVYWYQQSLDQGLQFLIQYYNGEERAKGNILERFSAQQFPDLHSELNLSSLELGDSALYFCASPSLGQTNYGYTFGSGTRLTVV.

By frequency, this clonotype registers large. The chain recombines TRBV6-1 with TRBJ1-2. Germline V gene data show CDR1 as MNHNS and CDR2 as SASEGT. This CDR3 comprises 13 residues. The CDR3 loop reads CASRDSSSYGYTF.

Judged by frequency, this clonotype is medium-sized. The chain has TRBV19 and TRBJ2-5; with no DNA, the TCRdb D assignment of TRBD1 cannot be verified. The germline CDR1 and CDR2 sequences are LNHDA and SQIVND (reference sequence). This CDR3 has 14 amino acids. The CDR3 region is CASSIVSDQGTQYF. The whole variable domain, filled in from reference TRBV19 and TRBJ2-5, reads DGGITQSPKYLFRKEGQNVTLSCEQNLNHDAMYWYRQDPGQGLRLIYYSQIVNDFQKGDIAEGYSVSREKKESFPLTVTSAQKNPTAFYLCASSIVSDQGTQYFGPGTRLLVL.

According to its frequency, this clonotype is medium-sized. The chain recombines TRBV7-9 with TRBJ2-3; TCRdb proposes TRBD1, but this gene call is untestable without DNA. The CDR3 covers 14 residues. Germline V lookup: CDR1 SEHNR, CDR2 FQNEAQ (reference sequence). The CDR3 protein is CASSLEGGTDTQYF.

This clonotype shows up as large by frequency. This chain joins TRBV6-5 and TRBJ1-6. The CDR3 sequence is 13 residues long. Looked up from germline, CDR1 is MNHEY and CDR2 is SVGAGI. CDR3 region: CASSLPGNSPLHF.

Judged by frequency, this clonotype is large. The chain carries TRBV6-5 and TRBJ1-3; TCRdb's D call, TRBD1, is unchecked because there is no DNA. The CDR3 covers 15 residues. Germline V lookup: CDR1 MNHEY, CDR2 SVGAGI. CDR3 in amino acids: CASSYSKAGGNTIYF.

Considering frequency, this clonotype is large (0.1 to 1%). V and J are TRBV7-2 and TRBJ2-1; lacking DNA, the TRBD2 call made by TCRdb goes unchecked. Germline values: CDR1 SGHTA, CDR2 FQGNSA. The CDR3 is 14 residues long. The CDR3 loop is CASSSSLAYNEQFF.

This clonotype is classed as medium-sized by frequency. The genes are TRBV27 and TRBJ2-1; without DNA, the TCRdb call of TRBD2 cannot be checked. The CDR3 consists of 17 residues. CDR1 is MNHEY, CDR2 SMNVEV, per germline (reference sequence). The CDR3 reads CASSQTSGGAYYNEQFF.

The V and J genes are TRBV20-1 and TRBJ2-1. The CDR3 contains 14 residues. In germline, CDR1 is DFQATT, CDR2 SNEGSKA (reference sequence). The CDR3: CSALRWGSYNEQFF.

Measured by frequency, this clonotype is medium-sized. The V and J genes are TRBV7-2 and TRBJ2-3; the D gene TCRdb calls, TRBD2, cannot be checked with no DNA. The CDR3 sequence is 14 residues long. In germline, CDR1 is SGHTA, CDR2 FQGNSA. This chain's CDR3 is CASSHPGRADTQYF.

The chain couples TRBV12-3 or TRBV12-4 to TRBJ2-5; TCRdb names TRBD1, which stays unverified in the absence of DNA. This CDR3 region has 14 residues. The chain's CDR3 is CASRTEGGPETQYF.

This clonotype counts as medium-sized by frequency. V gene TRBV12-3 or TRBV12-4 combines with J gene TRBJ1-5; TCRdb gives TRBD1 as the D gene, but with no DNA this cannot be confirmed. This CDR3 is 15 amino acids long. CDR3 residues: CASSFGTQNNQPQHF.

CDR3 region: CASSPYSPLHF. The chain has TRBV4-1 and TRBJ1-6. Germline-derived CDR1 and CDR2 are MGHRA and YSYEKL. This CDR3 contains 11 residues.